This T cell receptor (beta chain) originates from a study of shared clonotypes between healthy human individuals. V was cut by 7 bases and J by 3 bases, with 19 bases left in between. Germline lookup yields CDR1 SGHAT and CDR2 FQNNGV. This CDR3 is built from 16 residues. Naive CD8 cells lacked CD45RO, underwent positive selection for CCR7 and left out terminally differentiated effector memory CD45RA+ cells. Study-level results: Clonotypes not shared had lower generation probabilities than those common to all four donors. Among donors, sharing of clonotypes was expected to be affected by sequencing depth. Clonotypes that were shared across a handful of donors made up approximately 5.1% of naive CD4 clonotypes.

On this clone: Its antigen is unidentified.

TCRdb keeps only in-frame clones here, not all; method: immunoSEQ multiplex PCR. This sample yields about 2 million clones, of which around 96% are seen a single time; 1.2% belongs to the top ten. The chain has TRBV11-2 and TRBJ2-1; D is ambiguous. The sample consisted of naive CD8+ T cells sorted from blood. This sequence was found in a man aged 18 to 35 in good health. The CDR3 region has the DNA TGTGCCAGCACCCGGCAACCGGGCAGCCACTACAATGAGCAGTTCTTC. This sequence encodes CASTRQPGSHYNEQFF. The entire variable domain, with the rest obtained from reference TRBV11-2 and TRBJ2-1, is as follows: EAGVAQSPRYKIIEKRQSVAFWCNPISGHATLYWYQQILGQGPKLLIQFQNNGVVDDSQLPKDRFSAERLKGVDSTLKIQPAKLEDSAVYLCASTRQPGSHYNEQFFGPGTRLTVL.